The 20 T cell receptor beta chains below all came from one sample that was sequenced in a study of radiotherapy plus CTLA-4 blockade in lung cancer. Libraries were prepared by immunoSEQ multiplex PCR; TCRdb keeps only in-frame clonotypes and omits some of them. Of 100,000 to 150,000 clones in the sample, more than 65% are singletons; the top ten hold 5% to 5.5%. The sequences come from peripheral blood, collected from a patient treated with radiotherapy plus ipilimumab. The receptor source for this set is a human donor with non-small cell lung cancer who had a partial response to radiotherapy plus ipilimumab.

The rearrangement links TRBV7-9 to TRBJ2-1; 7 nucleotides agree with TRBD1. This CDR3 has 16 residues. V lost 4 bases, J lost 0 bases, and 6 bases stayed unmatched. Per germline, CDR1 SEHNR and CDR2 FQNEAQ (reference sequence). The CDR3, as DNA: TGTGCCAGCAGCTCCCAGACAGGGCGCTCCTACAATGAGCAGTTCTTC. Translation gives CASSSQTGRSYNEQFF.

CDR3 residues: CASSVGGAEYNEQFF. CDR3 coding DNA: TGTGCCAGCAGCGTAGGCGGGGCCGAATACAATGAGCAGTTCTTC. The V call is TRBV9, the J call TRBJ2-1; weak D call: TRBD2 (6 bases). Between the trimmed V and J ends, which lost 0 bases and 4 bases, there was a span of 11 bases. This CDR3 comprises 15 residues. Germline V gives CDR1 SGDLS, CDR2 YYNGEE.

CDR3 region: CASIQSNTGELFF. Written as DNA, the CDR3 is TGTGCCAGTATACAGTCGAACACCGGGGAGCTGTTTTTT. J is TRBJ2-2 and V is TRBV6-5; D call uncertain. V was cut by 9 bases and J by 0 bases, with 8 bases left in between. Germline loops: CDR1 MNHEY, CDR2 SVGAGI. This CDR3 has 13 amino acids.

The gene calls are TRBV18 and TRBJ2-7, with D perhaps matching TRBD2 (6 bases). CDR1 and CDR2 (germline): KGHSH, LQKENI. The CDR3 loop spans 15 amino acids. The V end lost 2 bases, the J end lost 1 base, and 12 bases lay between the germline ends. The CDR3 sequence: CASSPWGGGSYEQYV. The CDR3 DNA reads TGTGCCAGCTCACCATGGGGAGGAGGGTCCTACGAGCAGTACGTC.

This clone appeared a few times. The CDR3 nucleotides are TGCGCCAGCAGCACCCGACAGGCGAACACTGAAGCTTTCTTT. It is translated as CASSTRQANTEAFF. The rearrangement links TRBV5-1 to TRBJ1-1, with a weak D call TRBD1 (6 bases). The V end lost 4 bases, the J end lost 1 base, and 11 bases lay between the germline ends. The CDR3 length is 14 residues. In germline, CDR1 is SGHRS, CDR2 YFSETQ.

V gene TRBV2 combines with J gene TRBJ2-7; a weak D match, TRBD2 (5 bases). The germline gives CDR1 SNHLY, CDR2 FYNNEI. V was shortened by 5 bases and J by 1 base, with 9 bases between the two germline ends. This CDR3 contains 13 residues. CDR3 sequence (DNA): TGTGCCAGCAGTAAACGGGGTTCCTACGAGCAGTACTTC. This gives the protein CASSKRGSYEQYF.

V gene TRBV28 combines with J gene TRBJ2-1; no firm D call. Trimming took 4 bases from V and 9 from J, leaving 16 bases between them. The CDR3 is 14 amino acids. Germline V gene data show CDR1 as MDHEN and CDR2 as SYDVKM. CDR3 residues: CASSSLDKVSEQFF. The CDR3 coding sequence is TGTGCCAGCAGTTCTCTAGATAAAGTAAGTGAGCAGTTCTTC.

Written as DNA, the CDR3 is TGCGCCAGCAATCCAACCCTAGAGACAGGACGCTATGGCTACACCTTC. Translation: CASNPTLETGRYGYTF. The rearrangement links TRBV4-1 to TRBJ1-2, with D tentatively TRBD1 (6 bases). The germline gives CDR1 MGHRA, CDR2 YSYEKL. This CDR3 region has 16 residues. V was pared by 7 bases and J by 4 bases, with 22 bases between.

This clone turned up a few times. V is TRBV25-1 and J is TRBJ2-5, with 7 bases lining up with TRBD2. The CDR3 covers 14 residues. V lost 6 bases to trimming and J lost 5 bases; unmatched junction nucleotides: 9. Germline V gene sequence: CDR1 MGHDK, CDR2 SYGVNS. CDR3 in amino acids: CASSTSGGGETQYF. In DNA, the CDR3 is TGTGCCAGCAGCACGTCGGGGGGAGGGGAGACCCAGTACTTC. The complete variable domain, with remaining parts taken from reference TRBV25-1 and TRBJ2-5, reads EADIYQTPRYLVIGTGKKITLECSQTMGHDKMYWYQQDPGMELHLIHYSYGVNSTEKGDLSSESTVSRIRTEHFPLTLESARPSHTSQYLCASSTSGGGETQYFGPGTRLLVL.

A word on this clone: Other nucleotide sequences from this sample produce the same CDR3. The rearrangement joins TRBV10-3 to TRBJ1-5; 8 nucleotides agree with TRBD1. V trimming: 6 bases; J trimming: 5 bases; junction bases outside the gene matches: 3. This CDR3 is built from 13 residues. Germline loops: CDR1 ENHRY, CDR2 SYGVKD. CDR3 residues: CAISDRGDQPQHF. CDR3 nucleotide sequence: TGTGCCATCAGCGACAGGGGTGATCAGCCCCAGCATTTT.

The gene calls are TRBV27 and TRBJ2-3; D might be TRBD2 (6 bases). This CDR3 contains 15 residues. The V and J ends lost 4 bases and 2 bases respectively, with 13 bases between them. Germline CDR1 MNHEY, CDR2 SMNVEV (reference sequence). The DNA of the CDR3 is TGTGCCAGCAGTTCCCCGGCGGGGCCCACAGATACGCAGTATTTT. Translation gives CASSSPAGPTDTQYF.

The chain combines TRBV14 with TRBJ2-1, with 11 bases lining up with TRBD2. Germline trimming cut 5 bases from V and 7 bases from J; bases unmatched to any gene: 13. The CDR3 runs 17 residues. Germline V lookup: CDR1 SGHDN, CDR2 FVKESK. The CDR3 here is CASSSRTSGSYRNEQFF. CDR3 sequence (DNA): TGTGCCAGCAGCTCAAGGACTAGCGGGTCTTACAGGAATGAGCAGTTCTTC.

The V call is TRBV5-1, the J call TRBJ2-7; TRBD1 is a possible D gene (6 bases). Trimming removed 4 bases at V and 6 bases at J, with 20 bases between. CDR1 is SGHRS, CDR2 YFSETQ, per germline. This CDR3 is built from 15 residues. CDR3 amino acids: CASSRPNREFSEQYF. The CDR3 bases are TGCGCCAGCAGCCGACCTAACAGGGAGTTCTCCGAGCAGTACTTC.

V is TRBV6-1 and J is TRBJ2-1, with 9 positions matching TRBD2. CDR3 size: 14 residues. CDR1 is MNHNS and CDR2 is SASEGT in the germline V gene. The J segment lost 10 bases and the V segment lost 1 base, leaving 5 bases of the junction unmatched. CDR3 protein: CASSEGSLAGEQFF. As DNA, the CDR3 is TGTGCCAGCAGTGAAGGTTCTCTAGCGGGAGAGCAGTTCTTC.

This chain joins TRBV5-1 and TRBJ2-1; a possible D gene is TRBD2 (5 bases). V dropped 2 bases and J dropped 4 bases, with 22 bases sitting between them. The V gene's germline CDR1 is SGHRS and CDR2 YFSETQ. The CDR3 runs to 18 residues. The CDR3 sequence: CASSLSPGGPGGYNEQFF. The CDR3 nucleotides are TGCGCCAGCAGCTTATCTCCAGGTGGGCCTGGAGGTTACAATGAGCAGTTCTTC.

The chain joins TRBV6-1 to TRBJ1-5; D remains unclear. The CDR3 length is 13 residues. Germline CDR1 and CDR2: MNHNS and SASEGT. Trimming shortened V by 6 bases and J by 6 bases, and 12 bases separated the two germline ends. The CDR3 coding sequence is TGTGCCAGCAGCAACGAGGAGGGTCAGCCCCAGCATTTT. Translation gives CASSNEEGQPQHF.

The V and J genes are TRBV19 and TRBJ1-1; D possibly corresponds to TRBD1 (6 bases). This CDR3 is 13 amino acids long. Germline V gene lookup returns CDR1 LNHDA and CDR2 SQIVND (reference sequence). The V end lost 6 bases, the J end lost 4 bases, and 12 bases lay between the germline ends. The CDR3 loop is CASSLWTATEAFF. DNA of the CDR3: TGTGCCAGTAGCCTTTGGACAGCCACTGAAGCTTTCTTT. The variable domain in full, completed from reference TRBV19 and TRBJ1-1, reads DGGITQSPKYLFRKEGQNVTLSCEQNLNHDAMYWYRQDPGQGLRLIYYSQIVNDFQKGDIAEGYSVSREKKESFPLTVTSAQKNPTAFYLCASSLWTATEAFFGQGTRLTVV.

The chain recombines TRBV27 with TRBJ1-2; unclear D gene. The CDR3 length is 15 residues. CDR1 is MNHEY, CDR2 SMNVEV, per germline (reference sequence). Trimming pared 2 bases from V and 4 bases from J, leaving 14 bases between. In DNA, the CDR3 is TGTGCCAGCAGTTTAGGCCCTGCCGGACTCTATGGCTACACCTTC. It yields the protein CASSLGPAGLYGYTF.

This clone came up a few times. The V gene is TRBV6-5, the J gene TRBJ1-2; unclear D gene. V lost 4 bases, J lost 6 bases, and 9 bases lay in between. The CDR3 has 12 residues. Germline CDR1 reads MNHEY; CDR2 reads SVGAGI. The CDR3 nucleotides are TGTGCCAGCAGTTCAGGCAGGCATGGCTACACCTTC. Amino acids: CASSSGRHGYTF.

The J gene is TRBJ2-1, the V gene TRBV5-5, with 8 nucleotides matching TRBD1. The CDR3 has 14 residues. V trimming: 8 bases; J trimming: 3 bases; junction bases outside the gene matches: 7. Germline lookup yields CDR1 SGHKS and CDR2 YYEKEE (reference sequence). CDR3 in amino acids: CASLTGAVYNEQFF. For the CDR3, the DNA is TGTGCCAGTCTGACAGGGGCTGTCTACAATGAGCAGTTCTTC.